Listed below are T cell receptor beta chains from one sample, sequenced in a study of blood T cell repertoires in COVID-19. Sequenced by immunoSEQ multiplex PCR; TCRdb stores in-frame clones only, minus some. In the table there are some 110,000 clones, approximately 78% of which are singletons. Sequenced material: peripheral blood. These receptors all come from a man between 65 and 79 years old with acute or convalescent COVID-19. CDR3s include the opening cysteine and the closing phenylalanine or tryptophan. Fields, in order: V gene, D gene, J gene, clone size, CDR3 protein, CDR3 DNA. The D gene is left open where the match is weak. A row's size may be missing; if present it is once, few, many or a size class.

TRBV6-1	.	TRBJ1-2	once	CASSEPGNYGYTF	TGTGCCAGCAGTGAACCAGGCAACTATGGCTACACCTTC
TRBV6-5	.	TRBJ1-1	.	CASNEGMRTEAFF	TGTGCCAGCAACGAAGGAATGAGGACTGAAGCTTTCTTT
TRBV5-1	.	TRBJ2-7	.	CASSLSAGETSEQYF	TGCGCCAGCAGCTTGTCGGCAGGGGAAACTTCCGAGCAGTACTTC
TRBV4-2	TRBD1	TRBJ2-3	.	CASSPQGRAGGADTQYF	TGTGCCAGCAGCCCTCAGGGTCGGGCAGGGGGCGCAGATACGCAGTATTTT
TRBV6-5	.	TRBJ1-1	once	CASNRGTTGNTEAFF	TGTGCCAGCAATAGAGGGACAACAGGTAACACTGAAGCTTTCTTT
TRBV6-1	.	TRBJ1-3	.	CASSEGAAGNTIYF	TGTGCCAGCAGTGAGGGGGCCGCGGGAAACACCATATATTTT
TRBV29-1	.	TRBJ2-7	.	CSVVLSYEQYF	TGCAGCGTTGTACTTTCCTACGAGCAGTACTTC
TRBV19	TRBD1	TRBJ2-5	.	CASTPLDREETQYF	TGTGCCAGTACCCCCCTTGACAGGGAGGAGACCCAGTACTTC
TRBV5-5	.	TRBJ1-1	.	CASSPPLSGLNTEAFF	TGTGCCAGCAGCCCCCCTTTGTCCGGACTAAACACTGAAGCTTTCTTT
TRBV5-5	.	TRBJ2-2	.	CASSLMLAAANTGELFF	TGTGCCAGCAGCTTAATGCTGGCCGCGGCGAACACCGGGGAGCTGTTTTTT
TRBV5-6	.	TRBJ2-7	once	CASSFRSEQYF	TGTGCCAGCAGCTTCCGGAGCGAGCAGTACTTC
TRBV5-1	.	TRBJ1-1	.	CASSLGGMNTEAFF	TGCGCCAGCAGCTTGGGCGGGATGAACACTGAAGCTTTCTTT
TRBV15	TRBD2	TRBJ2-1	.	CATSREGLAGGPYNEQFF	TGTGCCACCAGCAGAGAGGGACTAGCGGGAGGCCCCTACAATGAGCAGTTCTTC
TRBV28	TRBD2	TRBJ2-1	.	CASLRLAATNEQFF	TGTGCCAGCCTACGGCTAGCGGCTACGAATGAGCAGTTCTTC
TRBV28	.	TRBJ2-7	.	CASSSRGPYEQYF	TGTGCCAGCAGCTCTAGAGGGCCCTACGAGCAGTACTTC
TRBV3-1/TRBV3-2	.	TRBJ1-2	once	CASSHAQAISYGYTF	TGTGCCAGCAGCCACGCACAGGCGATATCCTATGGCTACACCTTC
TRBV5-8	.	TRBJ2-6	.	CASSLVVTRSGANVLTF	TGTGCCAGCAGCTTGGTTGTTACGCGCTCTGGGGCCAACGTCCTGACTTTC
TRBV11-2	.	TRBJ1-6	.	CASSLGAGPFRSPLHF	TGTGCCAGCAGCTTAGGGGCGGGCCCGTTTCGATCACCCCTCCACTTT
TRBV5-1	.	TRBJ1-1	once	CASSLAAGGASRAEAFF	TGCGCCAGCAGCTTGGCGGCTGGGGGGGCGAGTCGGGCTGAAGCTTTCTTT
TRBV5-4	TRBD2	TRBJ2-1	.	CASSLGGSAGNEQFF	TGTGCCAGCAGCTTGGGCGGGAGCGCCGGGAATGAGCAGTTCTTC
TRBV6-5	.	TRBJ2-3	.	CASIRRSGSTDTQYF	TGTGCCAGCATACGTCGTAGCGGAAGCACAGATACGCAGTATTTT
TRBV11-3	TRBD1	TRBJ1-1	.	CASSPGGTNTEAFF	TGTGCCAGCAGCCCAGGGGGAACGAACACTGAAGCTTTCTTT
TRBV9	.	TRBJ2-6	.	CASSVKHSGANVLTF	TGTGCCAGCAGCGTAAAACACTCTGGGGCCAACGTCCTGACTTTC
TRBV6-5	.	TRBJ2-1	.	CASSYSSGGGGNEQFF	TGTGCCAGCAGTTACTCATCGGGGGGCGGTGGGAATGAGCAGTTCTTC
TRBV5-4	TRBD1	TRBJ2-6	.	CASSPGTGKGANVLTF	TGTGCCAGCAGCCCGGGGACAGGGAAAGGGGCCAACGTCCTGACTTTC
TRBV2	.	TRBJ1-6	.	CASTESGGHGNSPLHF	TGTGCCAGCACCGAATCGGGGGGGCACGGTAATTCACCCCTCCACTTT
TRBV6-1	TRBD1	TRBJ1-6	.	CASSETTGEESPLHF	TGTGCCAGCAGTGAAACGACAGGGGAAGAATCACCCCTCCACTTT
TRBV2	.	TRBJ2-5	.	CASSEGLAPQETQYF	TGTGCCAGCAGTGAAGGCCTAGCGCCTCAAGAGACCCAGTACTTC
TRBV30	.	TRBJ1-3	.	CAWSVAGFRNTIYF	TGTGCCTGGAGTGTTGCGGGGTTTCGGAACACCATATATTTT
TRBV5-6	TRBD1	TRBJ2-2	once	CASSSIPGQGAGELFF	TGTGCCAGCAGCTCAATCCCCGGACAGGGCGCCGGGGAGCTGTTTTTT
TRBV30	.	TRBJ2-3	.	CAGIADSTDTQYF	TGTGCCGGGATAGCAGATAGCACAGATACGCAGTATTTT
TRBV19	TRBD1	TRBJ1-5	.	CASSRQGQGGGQPQHF	TGTGCCAGTAGCCGCCAGGGACAGGGAGGCGGTCAGCCCCAGCATTTT
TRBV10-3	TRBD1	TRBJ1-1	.	CAISGPGTGVTEAFF	TGTGCCATCAGTGGACCCGGGACAGGGGTCACTGAAGCTTTCTTT
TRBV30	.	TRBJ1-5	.	CAWSPPGQPQHF	TGTGCCTGGAGTCCACCGGGTCAGCCCCAGCATTTT
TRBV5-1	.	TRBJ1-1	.	CASSLGDLTEAFF	TGCGCCAGCAGCTTGGGGGACTTGACTGAAGCTTTCTTT
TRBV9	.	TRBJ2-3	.	CASSARRGSSAPGTDTQYF	TGTGCCAGCAGCGCTCGGAGGGGCAGCTCGGCACCTGGGACAGATACGCAGTATTTT
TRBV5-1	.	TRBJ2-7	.	CASSLVPGNYEQYF	TGCGCCAGCAGCTTGGTTCCAGGGAACTACGAGCAGTACTTC